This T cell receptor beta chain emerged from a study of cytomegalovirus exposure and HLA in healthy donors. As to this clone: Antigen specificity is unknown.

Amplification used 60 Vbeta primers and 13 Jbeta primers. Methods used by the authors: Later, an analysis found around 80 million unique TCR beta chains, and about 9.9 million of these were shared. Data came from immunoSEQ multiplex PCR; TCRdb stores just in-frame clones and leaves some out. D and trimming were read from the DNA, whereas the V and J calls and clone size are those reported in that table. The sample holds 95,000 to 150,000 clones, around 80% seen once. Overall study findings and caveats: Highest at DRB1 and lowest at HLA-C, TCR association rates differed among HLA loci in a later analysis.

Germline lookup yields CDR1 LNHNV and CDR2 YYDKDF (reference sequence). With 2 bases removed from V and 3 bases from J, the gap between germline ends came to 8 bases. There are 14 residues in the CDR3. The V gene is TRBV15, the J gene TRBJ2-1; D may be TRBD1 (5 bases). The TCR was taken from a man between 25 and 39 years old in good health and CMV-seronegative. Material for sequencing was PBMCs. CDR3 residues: CATSRKGRYNEQFF. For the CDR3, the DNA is TGTGCCACCAGCAGAAAGGGGCGCTACAATGAGCAGTTCTTC.